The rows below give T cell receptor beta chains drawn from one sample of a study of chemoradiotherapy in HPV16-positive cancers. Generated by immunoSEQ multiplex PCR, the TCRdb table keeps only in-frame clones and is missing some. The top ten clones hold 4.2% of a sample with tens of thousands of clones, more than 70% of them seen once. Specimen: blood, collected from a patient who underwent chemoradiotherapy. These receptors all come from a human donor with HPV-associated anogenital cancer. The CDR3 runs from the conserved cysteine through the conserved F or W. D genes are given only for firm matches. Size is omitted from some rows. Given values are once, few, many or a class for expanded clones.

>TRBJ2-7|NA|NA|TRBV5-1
TGCGCCAGCAGTCCGCGGGGTAACTCCTACGAGCAGTACTTC
CASSPRGNSYEQYF
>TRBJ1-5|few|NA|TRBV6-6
TGTGCCAGCAGTTACGAGAATCAGCCCCAGCATTTT
CASSYENQPQHF
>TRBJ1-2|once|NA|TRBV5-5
TGTGCCAGCAGCTTGGAAGGGGCGTCATTGAATGGCTACACCTTC
CASSLEGASLNGYTF
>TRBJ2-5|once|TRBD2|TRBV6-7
TGTGCCAGCAGTTACTCGCGGGTTGGGAGGGAGCAAGAGACCCAGTACTTC
CASSYSRVGREQETQYF
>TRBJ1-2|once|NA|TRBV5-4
TGTGCCAGCAGCTCGCCGGGACATCTCTATGGCTACACCTTC
CASSSPGHLYGYTF
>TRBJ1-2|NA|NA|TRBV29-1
TGCAGCGTTGTCTCCGAGTATGGCTACACCTTC
CSVVSEYGYTF
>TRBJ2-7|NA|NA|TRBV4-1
TGCGCCAGCAGCCAAGTACAGGATTCGGGGAGAGGGCAGTACTTC
CASSQVQDSGRGQYF
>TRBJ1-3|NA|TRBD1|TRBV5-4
TGTGCCAGCAGCCGACAGGGTACGGACACCATATATTTT
CASSRQGTDTIYF
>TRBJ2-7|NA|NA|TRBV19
TGTGCCAGTAGTATCTCTAGCGCGAACGAGCAGTACTTC
CASSISSANEQYF
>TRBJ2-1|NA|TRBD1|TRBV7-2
TGTGCCAGCAGCTCCGGACAGGGGAGCGTCGATGAGCAGTTCTTC
CASSSGQGSVDEQFF
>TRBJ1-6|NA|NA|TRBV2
TGTGCCAGCGAGCAGGGTAGTAATTCACCCCTCCACTTT
CASEQGSNSPLHF
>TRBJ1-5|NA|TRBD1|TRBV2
TGTGCCAGCAAGAAGGTCGGGACAGTCCCGAAGGACTGGGGCAATCAGCCCCAGCATTTT
CASKKVGTVPKDWGNQPQHF
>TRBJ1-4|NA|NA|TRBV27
TGTGCCAGCAGTCCGCGGGCAGGGGTCCACGAAAAACTGTTTTTT
CASSPRAGVHEKLFF
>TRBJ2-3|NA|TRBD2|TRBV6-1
TGTGCCAGCAGTGAAGAAGGAGAGGGACTATACACAGATACGCAGTATTTT
CASSEEGEGLYTDTQYF
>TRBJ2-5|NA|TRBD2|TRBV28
TGTGCCTGCGGGACTAGCGGGTACCAAGAGACCCAGTACTTC
CACGTSGYQETQYF
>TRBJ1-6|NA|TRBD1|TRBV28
TGTGCCAGCAGTCCCCGTCGGGACAGCTCCTATAATTCACCCCTCCACTTT
CASSPRRDSSYNSPLHF
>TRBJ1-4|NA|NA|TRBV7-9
TGTGCCAGCAGCAGACAGCGCCCTAATGAAAAACTGTTTTTT
CASSRQRPNEKLFF
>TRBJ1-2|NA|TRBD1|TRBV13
TGTGCCAGCAGCCAAGGGACAGGGGGCGGCTATGGCTACACCTTC
CASSQGTGGGYGYTF
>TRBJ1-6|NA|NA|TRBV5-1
TGCGCCAGCAGCTCAACAGGGAAATCACCCCTCCACTTT
CASSSTGKSPLHF
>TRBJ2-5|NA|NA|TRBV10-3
TGTGCCACGAACGACAACCAAGAGACCCAGTACTTC
CATNDNQETQYF
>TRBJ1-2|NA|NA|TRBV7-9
TGTGCCAGCAGCTTAGGGGAGCAGATTGGAAGCTATGGCTACACCTTC
CASSLGEQIGSYGYTF
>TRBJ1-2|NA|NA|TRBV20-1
TGCAGTGCTAGCTTGGGGACTGGCTACACCTTC
CSASLGTGYTF
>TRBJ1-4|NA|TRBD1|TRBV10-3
TGTGCCATCAGTGAGTTCCGGGGACAGGGTAATGAAAAACTGTTTTTT
CAISEFRGQGNEKLFF
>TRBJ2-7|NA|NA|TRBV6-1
TGTGCCAGCAGTGTTTCTCTTGTGGGGCAGACCTACGAGCAGTACTTC
CASSVSLVGQTYEQYF
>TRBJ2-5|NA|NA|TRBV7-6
TGTGCCAGCAGCCAAATCCCCAGCGCCCAAGAGACCCAGTACTTC
CASSQIPSAQETQYF
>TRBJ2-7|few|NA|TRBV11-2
TGTGCCAGCAGCTTAGTGGGGTCGGATTCGCCTCTCTACGAGCAGTACTTC
CASSLVGSDSPLYEQYF
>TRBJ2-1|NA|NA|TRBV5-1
TGCGCCAGCAGTCGTCAAAGCTCCTACAATGAGCAGTTCTTC
CASSRQSSYNEQFF
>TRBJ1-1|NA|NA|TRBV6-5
TGTGCCAGCAGTTACGGCGCAGGGGTTAACACTGAAGCTTTCTTT
CASSYGAGVNTEAFF
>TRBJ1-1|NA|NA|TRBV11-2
TGTGCCAGCAGCTCGTGGGCGGAATACACTGAAGCTTTCTTT
CASSSWAEYTEAFF
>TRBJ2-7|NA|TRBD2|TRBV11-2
TGTGCCAGCAGCTTTAGCGGGAGGGAACCCGAGCAGTACTTC
CASSFSGREPEQYF
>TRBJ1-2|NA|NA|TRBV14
TGTGCCAGCAGCCAAGGCGGAGGCTATGGCTACACCTTC
CASSQGGGYGYTF
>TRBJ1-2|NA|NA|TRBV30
TGTGCCTGGAGTCCTTCGCGGTATGGCTACACCTTC
CAWSPSRYGYTF
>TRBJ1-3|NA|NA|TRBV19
TGTGCCAGTAGTATCCAGGGAGATGGAAACACCATATATTTT
CASSIQGDGNTIYF
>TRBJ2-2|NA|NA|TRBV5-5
TGTGCCAGCAGCTCTACGCATAGAGCTTTGAACACCGGGGAGCTGTTTTTT
CASSSTHRALNTGELFF
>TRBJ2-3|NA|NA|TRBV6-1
TGTGCCAGCAGTGAAGAGGCAGGTCCAGATACGCAGTATTTT
CASSEEAGPDTQYF
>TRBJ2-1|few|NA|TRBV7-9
TGTGCCAGCAGCTTAGTGGTAGACAATGAGCAGTTCTTC
CASSLVVDNEQFF
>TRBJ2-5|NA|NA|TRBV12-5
TGTGCTAGTGGGAGCACGGCTTTAGGTGAAGGGACCCAGTACTTC
CASGSTALGEGTQYF
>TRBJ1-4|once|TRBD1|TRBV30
TGTGCCTGGAGTGTATCAGGGGGAGGAGAAAAACTGTTTTTT
CAWSVSGGGEKLFF
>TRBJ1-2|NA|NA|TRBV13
TGTGCCAGCAGCTTATCTGGAAATCCCTATGGCTACACCTTC
CASSLSGNPYGYTF
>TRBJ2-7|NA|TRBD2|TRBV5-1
TGCGCCAGCAGCTTGGATGTTAGCGGGATGGGTTTAATCCACGAGCAGTACTTC
CASSLDVSGMGLIHEQYF
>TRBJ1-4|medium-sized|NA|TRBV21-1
TGTGCCAGCAGCAAAGATACGGGACAGGGATTTGAAAAACTGTTTTTT
CASSKDTGQGFEKLFF
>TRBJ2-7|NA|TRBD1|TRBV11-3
TGTGCCAGCAGCTCCCGGGACAGCTCCTACGAGCAGTACTTC
CASSSRDSSYEQYF
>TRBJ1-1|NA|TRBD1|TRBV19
TGTGCCAGTAGTATTAGGGGGACAGACCAAGCTTTCTTT
CASSIRGTDQAFF
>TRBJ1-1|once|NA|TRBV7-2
TGTGCCAGCAGCTACCTCCGGGACCCTGAAGCTTTCTTT
CASSYLRDPEAFF
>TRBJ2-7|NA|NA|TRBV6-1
TGTGCCAGCAGTTTGCCCCTTCAGGAGCAGTACTTC
CASSLPLQEQYF
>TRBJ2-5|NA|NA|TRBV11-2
TGTGCCAGCAGCCTCTTTGGAGGAGGGACCCAAGAGACCCAGTACTTC
CASSLFGGGTQETQYF
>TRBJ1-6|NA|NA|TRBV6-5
TGTGCCAGCAGTTCCTCACGGAGGGATTCACCCCTCCACTTT
CASSSSRRDSPLHF
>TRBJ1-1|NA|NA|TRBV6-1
TGTGCCAGCAGTGAGAGAGCACGGTCGGCGGGGACTGAAGCTTTCTTT
CASSERARSAGTEAFF
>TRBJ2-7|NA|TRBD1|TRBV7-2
TGTGCCAGCAGCTTAGAACAGGGGAGAGAGCAGTACTTC
CASSLEQGREQYF
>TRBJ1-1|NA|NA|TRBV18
TGTGCCAGCTCACCGGGGCCTGGTTCGAACACTGAAGCTTTCTTT
CASSPGPGSNTEAFF
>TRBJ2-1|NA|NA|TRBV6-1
TGTGCCAGCAGTGAAGCGGGGGGGCTCAATGAGCAGTTCTTC
CASSEAGGLNEQFF
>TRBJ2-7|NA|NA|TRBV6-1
TGTGCCAGCAGTGAACTCAGCTACGAGCAGTACTTC
CASSELSYEQYF
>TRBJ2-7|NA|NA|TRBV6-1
TGTGCCAGCAAGGGGATCTACGAGCAGTACTTC
CASKGIYEQYF
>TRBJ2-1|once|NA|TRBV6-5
TGTGCCAGCAGTTACTCGGACGGATCTGCGAATGAGCAGTTCTTC
CASSYSDGSANEQFF
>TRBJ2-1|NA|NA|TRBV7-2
TGTGCCAGCAGCCTATCTTACGGCGGGGCGGAGTCGTTCTTC
CASSLSYGGAESFF
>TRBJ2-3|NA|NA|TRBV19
TGTGCCAGTAGTATGGAGCGGTTCTGTTGTTATTTT
CASSMERFCCYF
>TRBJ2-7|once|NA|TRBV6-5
TGTGCCAGCCGAAACTCGGGACTTTACGAGCAGTACTTC
CASRNSGLYEQYF
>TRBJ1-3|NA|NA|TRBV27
TGTGCCAGCAGTTTAAGTACCGGAAACACCATATATTTT
CASSLSTGNTIYF
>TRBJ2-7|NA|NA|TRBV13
TGTGCCAGCAGCTTAGGCCTCAGTCTCCACGAGCAGTACTTC
CASSLGLSLHEQYF
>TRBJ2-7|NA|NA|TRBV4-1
TGCGCCAGCAGCCAAATACGGTCCTACGAGCAGTACTTC
CASSQIRSYEQYF